The 8 T cell receptor beta chains listed next were all sequenced from one sample in a study of OX40 agonist ivuxolimab in advanced cancers. Repertoires were generated with immunoSEQ multiplex PCR, while TCRdb's copy carries only in-frame clones and drops some. The table includes 20,000 to 25,000 clones, around 84% detected once. Sequenced here: CD4+ or CD8+ T cells sorted from blood, sampled in a trial of the OX40 agonist ivuxolimab. These TCRs come from an adult with an advanced solid tumor such as melanoma, head and neck, liver or kidney cancer.

The chain is built from TRBV14 and TRBJ2-5, with unresolved D. The CDR3 sequence is 14 residues long. Per the germline V gene, CDR1 is SGHDN and CDR2 is FVKESK. The V and J ends lost 0 bases and 1 base respectively, with 6 bases between them. Written as DNA, the CDR3 is TGTGCCAGCAGCCAAGATCTGTCCCAAGAGACCCAGTACTTC. This encodes CASSQDLSQETQYF.

The V call is TRBV13, the J call TRBJ2-3; a weak D match, TRBD1 (6 bases). V lost 3 bases to trimming and J lost 1 base, with 11 bases between them. The CDR3 contains 15 residues. Per the germline V gene, CDR1 is PRHDT and CDR2 is FYEKMQ (reference sequence). CDR3 in DNA: TGTGCCAGCAGCTTGGCGGCAGGGGGCACAGATACGCAGTATTTT. Translating it yields CASSLAAGGTDTQYF.

The sample holds one count of this clone. The V and J genes are TRBV19 and TRBJ1-3; D is perhaps TRBD1 (6 bases). Germline V gene lookup returns CDR1 LNHDA and CDR2 SQIVND (reference sequence). With 6 bases removed from V and 4 bases from J, the gap between germline ends came to 13 bases. The CDR3 has 14 amino acids. CDR3 protein: CASSQTGWGNTIYF. The CDR3 DNA reads as TGTGCCAGTAGCCAGACAGGATGGGGAAACACCATATATTTT.

V is TRBV5-1 and J is TRBJ2-3; 10 bases agree with TRBD2. The CDR3 contains 18 residues. Per the germline V gene, CDR1 is SGHRS and CDR2 is YFSETQ. V lost 0 bases, J lost 1 base, and 8 bases stayed unmatched. The chain's CDR3 is CASSLVSSGRFGTDTQYF. CDR3 bases: TGCGCCAGCAGCTTGGTTTCTAGCGGGAGATTTGGCACAGATACGCAGTATTTT.

The chain joins TRBV7-9 to TRBJ2-7, with 10 bases matching TRBD1. Looked up from germline, CDR1 is SEHNR and CDR2 is FQNEAQ (reference sequence). J lost 2 bases, V lost 5 bases, and 6 bases had no gene match. The CDR3 runs to 15 residues. CDR3 bases: TGTGCCAGCAGCACCACGGGACAGGGGACCTACGAGCAGTACTTC. It is translated as CASSTTGQGTYEQYF. The full variable domain, with the rest looked up from reference TRBV7-9 and TRBJ2-7, is DTGVSQNPRHKITKRGQNVTFRCDPISEHNRLYWYRQTLGQGPEFLTYFQNEAQLEKSRLLSDRFSAERPKGSFSTLEIQRTEQGDSAMYLCASSTTGQGTYEQYFGPGTRLTVT.

V is TRBV27 and J is TRBJ2-3; D is uncertain. Trimming stripped 2 bases from V and 0 bases from J, with 12 bases between. The CDR3 has 16 residues. Germline V lookup: CDR1 MNHEY, CDR2 SMNVEV (reference sequence). DNA of the CDR3: TGTGCCAGCAGTTTACTTTCCCCAGCAAGCACAGATACGCAGTATTTT. Protein product: CASSLLSPASTDTQYF.

The V call is TRBV27, the J call TRBJ1-6; 7 bases match TRBD1. CDR3 size: 13 residues. V lost 6 bases and J lost 5; bases outside the gene matches: 1. The V gene's germline CDR1 is MNHEY and CDR2 SMNVEV (reference sequence). The CDR3 DNA reads as TGTGCCAGCAGGACAGGGAATAATTCACCCCTCCACTTT. This translates into CASRTGNNSPLHF.

The rearrangement links TRBV5-6 to TRBJ2-7; 10 bases are a match to TRBD1. Germline V CDR1 and CDR2: SGHDT, YYEEEE. The J segment lost 2 bases and the V segment lost 3 bases, leaving 5 bases of the junction unmatched. The CDR3 is 15 amino acids. The CDR3 DNA sequence: TGTGCCAGCAGCTCAATCGGACAGGGGGCCTACGAGCAGTACTTC. It yields the protein CASSSIGQGAYEQYF.